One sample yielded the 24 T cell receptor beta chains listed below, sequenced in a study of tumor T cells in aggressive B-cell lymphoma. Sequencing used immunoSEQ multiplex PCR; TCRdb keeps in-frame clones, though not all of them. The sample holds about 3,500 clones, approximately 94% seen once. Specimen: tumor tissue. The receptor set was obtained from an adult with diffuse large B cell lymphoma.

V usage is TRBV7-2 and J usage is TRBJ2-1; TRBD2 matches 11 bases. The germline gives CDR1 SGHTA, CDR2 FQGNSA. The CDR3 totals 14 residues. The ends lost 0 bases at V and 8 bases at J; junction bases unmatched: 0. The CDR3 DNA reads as TGTGCCAGCAGCTTAGCGGGACTAGCGGATGAGCAGTTCTTC. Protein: CASSLAGLADEQFF.

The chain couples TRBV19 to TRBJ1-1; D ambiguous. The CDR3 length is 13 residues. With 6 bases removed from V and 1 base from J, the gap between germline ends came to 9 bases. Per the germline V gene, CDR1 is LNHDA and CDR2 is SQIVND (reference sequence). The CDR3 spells CASRNEENTEAFF. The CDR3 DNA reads TGTGCCAGTAGAAACGAGGAGAACACTGAAGCTTTCTTT.

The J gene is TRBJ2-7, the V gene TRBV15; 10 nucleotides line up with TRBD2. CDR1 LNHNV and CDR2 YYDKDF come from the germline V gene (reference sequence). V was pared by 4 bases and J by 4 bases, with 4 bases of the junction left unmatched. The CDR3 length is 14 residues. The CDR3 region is CATSKSGRGYEQYF. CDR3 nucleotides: TGTGCCACCAGCAAAAGCGGGAGGGGGTACGAGCAGTACTTC. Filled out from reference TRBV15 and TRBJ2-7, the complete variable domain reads DAMVIQNPRYQVTQFGKPVTLSCSQTLNHNVMYWYQQKSSQAPKLLFHYYDKDFNNEADTPDNFQSRRPNTSFCFLDIRSPGLGDTAMYLCATSKSGRGYEQYFGPGTRLTVT.

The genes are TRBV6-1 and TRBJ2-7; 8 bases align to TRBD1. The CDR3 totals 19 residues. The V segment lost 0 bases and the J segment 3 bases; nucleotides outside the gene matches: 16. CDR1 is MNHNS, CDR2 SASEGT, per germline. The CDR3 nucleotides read TGTGCCAGCAGTGAAGCGCCTTTGGCCGGGACAGGTAAAATCTACGAGCAGTACTTC. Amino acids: CASSEAPLAGTGKIYEQYF.

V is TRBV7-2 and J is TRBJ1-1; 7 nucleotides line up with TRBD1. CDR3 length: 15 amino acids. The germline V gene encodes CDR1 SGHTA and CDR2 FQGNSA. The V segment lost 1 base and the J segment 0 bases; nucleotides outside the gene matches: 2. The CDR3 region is CASSLVTGVNTEAFF. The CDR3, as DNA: TGTGCCAGCAGCTTAGTCACAGGGGTGAACACTGAAGCTTTCTTT.

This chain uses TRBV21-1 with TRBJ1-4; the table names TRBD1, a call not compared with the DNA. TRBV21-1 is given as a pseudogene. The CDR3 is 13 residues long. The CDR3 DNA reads TGTGCCAGCAGCAAAGAGGGGGCGGCTGGACTGTTTTTT. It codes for CASSKEGAAGLFF.

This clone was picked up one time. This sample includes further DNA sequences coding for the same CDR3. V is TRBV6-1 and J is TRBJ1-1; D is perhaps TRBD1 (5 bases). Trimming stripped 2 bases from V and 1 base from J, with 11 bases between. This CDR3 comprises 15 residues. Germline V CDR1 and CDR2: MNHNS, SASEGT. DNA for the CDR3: TGTGCCAGCAGTGAATGGACAAGCAAGAACACTGAAGCTTTCTTT. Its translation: CASSEWTSKNTEAFF.

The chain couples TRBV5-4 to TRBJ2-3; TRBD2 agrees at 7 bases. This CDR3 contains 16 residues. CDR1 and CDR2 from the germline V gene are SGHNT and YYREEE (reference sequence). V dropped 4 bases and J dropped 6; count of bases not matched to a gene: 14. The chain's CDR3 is CASSPRLADWGDTQYF. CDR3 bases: TGTGCCAGCAGCCCGAGGCTAGCGGACTGGGGGGATACGCAGTATTTT.

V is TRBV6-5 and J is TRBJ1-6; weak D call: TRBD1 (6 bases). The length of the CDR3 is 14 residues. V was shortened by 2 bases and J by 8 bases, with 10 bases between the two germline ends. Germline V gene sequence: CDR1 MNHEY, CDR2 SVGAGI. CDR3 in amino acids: CASSYVDSDSPLHF. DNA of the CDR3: TGTGCCAGCAGTTACGTGGACAGCGATTCACCCCTCCACTTT.

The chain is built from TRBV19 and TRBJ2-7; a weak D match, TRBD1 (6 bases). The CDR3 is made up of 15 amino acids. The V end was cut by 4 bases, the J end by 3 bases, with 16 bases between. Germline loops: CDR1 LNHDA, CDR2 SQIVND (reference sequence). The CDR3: CASSTTGHQIYEQYF. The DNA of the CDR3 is TGTGCCAGTAGTACAACGGGACACCAAATCTACGAGCAGTACTTC.

CDR3 amino acids: CASSHDRGYEQYF. DNA for the CDR3: TGCGCCAGCAGTCACGACCGGGGCTACGAGCAGTACTTC. This chain connects TRBV5-1 to TRBJ2-7; D is perhaps TRBD2 (5 bases). The CDR3 runs 13 residues. V was clipped by 5 bases and J by 3 bases, with 12 bases between them. Germline V gene lookup returns CDR1 SGHRS and CDR2 YFSETQ. The full variable domain, with the rest looked up from reference TRBV5-1 and TRBJ2-7, is KAGVTQTPRYLIKTRGQQVTLSCSPISGHRSVSWYQQTPGQGLQFLFEYFSETQRNKGNFPGRFSGRQFSNSRSEMNVSTLELGDSALYLCASSHDRGYEQYFGPGTRLTVT.

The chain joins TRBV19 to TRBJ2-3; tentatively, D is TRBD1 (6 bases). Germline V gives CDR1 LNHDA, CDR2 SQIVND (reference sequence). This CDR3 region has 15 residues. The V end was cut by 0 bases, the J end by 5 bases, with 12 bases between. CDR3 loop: CASSIEGARGDTQYF. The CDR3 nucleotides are TGTGCCAGTAGTATAGAGGGGGCGCGTGGAGATACGCAGTATTTT.

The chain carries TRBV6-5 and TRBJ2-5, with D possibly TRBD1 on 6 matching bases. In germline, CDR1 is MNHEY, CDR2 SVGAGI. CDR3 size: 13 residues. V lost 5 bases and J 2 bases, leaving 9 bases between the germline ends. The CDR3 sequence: CASSGQPQETQYF. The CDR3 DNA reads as TGTGCCAGCAGTGGACAGCCACAAGAGACCCAGTACTTC.

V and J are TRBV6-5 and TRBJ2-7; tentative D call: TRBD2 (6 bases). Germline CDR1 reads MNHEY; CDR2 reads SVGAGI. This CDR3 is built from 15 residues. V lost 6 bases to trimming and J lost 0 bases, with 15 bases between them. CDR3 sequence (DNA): TGTGCCAGCAGCCGAGGGGACTGGAGCTCCTACGAGCAGTACTTC. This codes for CASSRGDWSSYEQYF.

The DNA for the CDR3 is TGTGCCAGCAGCGCCAACAGGTTTTGGGCAGATACGCAGTATTTT. It encodes CASSANRFWADTQYF. V and J are TRBV7-2 and TRBJ2-3; perhaps TRBD1 as D (5 bases). Germline V CDR1 and CDR2: SGHTA, FQGNSA. The CDR3 loop spans 15 amino acids. V lost 5 bases and J lost 4, with 16 bases in between.

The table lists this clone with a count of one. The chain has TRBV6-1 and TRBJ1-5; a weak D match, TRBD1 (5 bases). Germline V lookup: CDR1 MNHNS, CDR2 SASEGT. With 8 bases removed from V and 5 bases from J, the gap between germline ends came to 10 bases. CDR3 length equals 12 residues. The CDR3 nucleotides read TGTGCCAGCCGGGGGGGGGATCAGCCCCAGCATTTT. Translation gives CASRGGDQPQHF.

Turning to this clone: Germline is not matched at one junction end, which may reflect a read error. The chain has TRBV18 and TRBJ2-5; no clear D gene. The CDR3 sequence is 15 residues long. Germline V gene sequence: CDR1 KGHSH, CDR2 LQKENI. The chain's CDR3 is CASSAPNEVGETQYF. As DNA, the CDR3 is TGTGCCAGCTCAGCACCAAATGAGGTCGGCGAGACCCAGTACTTC.

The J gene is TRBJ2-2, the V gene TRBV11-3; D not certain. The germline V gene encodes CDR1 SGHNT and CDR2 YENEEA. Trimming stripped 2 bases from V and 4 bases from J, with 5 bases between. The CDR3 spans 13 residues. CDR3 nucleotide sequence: TGTGCCAGCAGCTTATCGGGCACCGGGGAGCTGTTTTTT. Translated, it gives CASSLSGTGELFF.

CDR3 bases: TGTGCCAGCAGCCTAACGGGGACAGATACGCAGTATTTT. Its translation is CASSLTGTDTQYF. The genes are TRBV11-3 and TRBJ2-3; a weak D match, TRBD2 (5 bases). Between the trimmed V and J ends, which lost 5 bases and 3 bases, there was a span of 9 bases. This CDR3 is 13 amino acids long. The germline CDR1 and CDR2 sequences are SGHNT and YENEEA.

CDR3 region: CASLQLESSNQPQYF. In DNA form, the CDR3 reads TGCGCCAGCCTTCAGCTCGAGAGTAGCAATCAGCCCCAGTATTTT. The chain couples TRBV23-1 to TRBJ1-5, with no clear D. The better agreement between TRBJ2-3 and the DNA end casts doubt on the J call. TRBV23-1 is identified as an open reading frame with a role that is uncertain. There are 15 residues in the CDR3.

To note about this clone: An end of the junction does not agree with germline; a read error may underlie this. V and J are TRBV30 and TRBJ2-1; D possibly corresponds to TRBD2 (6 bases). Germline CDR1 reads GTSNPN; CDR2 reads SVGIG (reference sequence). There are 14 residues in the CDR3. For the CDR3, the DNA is TGTGTCTGGAGTGTCCCGGGGGATTACAATGAGCAGTTCTTC. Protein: CVWSVPGDYNEQFF.

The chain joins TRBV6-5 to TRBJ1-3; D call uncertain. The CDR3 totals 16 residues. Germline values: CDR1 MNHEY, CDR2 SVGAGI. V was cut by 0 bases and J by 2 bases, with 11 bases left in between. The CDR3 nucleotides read TGTGCCAGCAGTTACTCGATGCCAGACACTGGAAACACCATATATTTT. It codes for CASSYSMPDTGNTIYF.

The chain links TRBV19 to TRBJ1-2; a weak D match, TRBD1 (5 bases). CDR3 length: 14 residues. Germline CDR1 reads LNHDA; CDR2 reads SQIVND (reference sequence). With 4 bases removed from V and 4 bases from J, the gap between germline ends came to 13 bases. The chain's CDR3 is CASSTRQLVYGYTF. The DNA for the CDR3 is TGTGCCAGTAGTACAAGACAGCTAGTCTATGGCTACACCTTC.

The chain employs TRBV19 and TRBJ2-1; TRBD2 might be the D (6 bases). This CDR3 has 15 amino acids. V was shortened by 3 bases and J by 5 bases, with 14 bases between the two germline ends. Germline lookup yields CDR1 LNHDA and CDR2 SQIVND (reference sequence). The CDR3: CASSMGLDINNEQFF. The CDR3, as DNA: TGTGCCAGTAGTATGGGACTTGACATAAACAATGAGCAGTTCTTC.